The 5 T cell receptor beta chains presented below share a single source sample, sequenced in a study of vaccination effects on CD4 cells after COVID-19 (dated 2022 in TCRdb). To identify antigen-specific CD4+ T cell clonotypes by their expansion, the ViraFEST assay first stimulated PBMC with viral peptide pools and then applied TCR sequencing. After more than 9 days of culture, CD4+ T cells were isolated with the EasySep CD4+ T cell isolation kit. Libraries were built with the immunoSEQ multiplex PCR assay. TCRdb obtained this table from immuneACCESS and retained in-frame rearrangements with V and J assigned. These tables miss some clones; where compared with another copy, unresolved V genes account for less than half of the shortfall, and the remainder is unexplained. This sample comprises tens of thousands of clones, approximately 74% of them detected only once. Clones ranked in the top ten supply 1.5% to 2% of the sample.

These receptors' targets are unknown. The specimen was CD4+ T cells from PBMCs cultured with HCoV-229E spike peptides, collected before COVID-19 vaccination. The cell subset or site label, read with the paper, signifies: HCoV-229E spike overlapping peptide pool stimulation. The receptors derive from a human donor who received a COVID-19 vaccine.

V gene TRBV18 combines with J gene TRBJ1-2, with 7 bases fitting TRBD1. The CDR3 sequence is 14 residues long. The germline V gene has CDR1 KGHSH and CDR2 LQKENI. V shed 8 bases, J shed 10 bases, and the junction held 16 bases outside the gene matches. The CDR3 sequence: CASQETRDSGNYTF. The CDR3 DNA sequence: TGTGCCAGCCAAGAAACCCGGGACAGCGGTAACTACACCTTC. Full variable domain (remainder filled in from reference TRBV18 and TRBJ1-2): NAGVMQNPRHLVRRRGQEARLRCSPMKGHSHVYWYRQLPEEGLKFMVYLQKENIIDESGMPKERFSAEFPKEGPSILRIQQVVRGDSAAYFCASQETRDSGNYTFGSGTRLTVV.

This chain connects TRBV5-4 to TRBJ2-3; 10 nucleotides agree with TRBD2. The CDR3 covers 17 residues. Germline assignment: CDR1 SGHNT and CDR2 YYREEE (reference sequence). Germline trimming cut 4 bases from V and 5 bases from J; bases unmatched to any gene: 13. The CDR3 region has the DNA TGTGCCAGCAGCAAGAAGAGCGGGGGGGACCCCATAGATACGCAGTATTTT. It codes for CASSKKSGGDPIDTQYF.

The chain combines TRBV5-6 with TRBJ2-5; D is possibly TRBD1 or TRBD2 (5 bases each). V shed 4 bases and J shed 1 base, with 11 bases lying between them. The CDR3 spans 14 residues. The V gene's germline CDR1 is SGHDT and CDR2 YYEEEE. The CDR3 DNA reads as TGTGCCAGCAGCACCACGGGGACCCAAGAGACCCAGTACTTC. It yields the protein CASSTTGTQETQYF. The full variable domain, its missing parts supplied by reference TRBV5-6 and TRBJ2-5, is DAGVTQSPTHLIKTRGQQVTLRCSPKSGHDTVSWYQQALGQGPQFIFQYYEEEERQRGNFPDRFSGHQFPNYSSELNVNALLLGDSALYLCASSTTGTQETQYFGPGTRLLVL.

The chain links TRBV7-2 to TRBJ1-1, with no clear D. CDR1 and CDR2 (germline): SGHTA, FQGNSA. This CDR3 has 14 amino acids. With 5 bases removed from V and 1 base from J, the gap between germline ends came to 11 bases. The CDR3 DNA reads TGTGCCAGCAGCCCTTATACCAGGAACACTGAAGCTTTCTTT. Translated, it gives CASSPYTRNTEAFF.

The gene calls are TRBV9 and TRBJ1-4, with D perhaps TRBD1 (6 bases). Trimming left V 3 bases short and J 0 bases short, with 15 bases between. The V gene's germline CDR1 is SGDLS and CDR2 YYNGEE. CDR3 size: 17 residues. For the CDR3, the DNA is TGTGCCAGCAGCGCGGGGGGGACACCTACAACTAATGAAAAACTGTTTTTT. Translated, it gives CASSAGGTPTTNEKLFF.